Shown below are 22 T cell receptor beta chains from a single sample sequenced in a study of cytomegalovirus exposure and HLA in healthy donors. Researchers ran the PCR with 60 Vbeta and 13 Jbeta primers. Sequenced by immunoSEQ multiplex PCR; TCRdb stores in-frame clones only, minus some. The data show under 250,000 clones, and the top ten clones hold about 1%. Sequencing was done on a sample of PBMCs. The receptors derive from a girl under 10 years old in good health and CMV-seropositive.

This rearrangement joins TRBV4-2 to TRBJ1-1, with D unclear. V dropped 0 bases and J dropped 8 bases, with 10 bases sitting between them. Germline lookup yields CDR1 LGHNA and CDR2 YNFKEQ. This CDR3 is 13 amino acids long. The CDR3 region is CASSQELRPEAFF. Written as DNA, the CDR3 is TGTGCCAGCAGCCAAGAACTTCGCCCAGAAGCTTTCTTT.

The rearrangement links TRBV6-1 to TRBJ1-4; D is perhaps TRBD1 (6 bases). Germline V gene sequence: CDR1 MNHNS, CDR2 SASEGT. V shed 7 bases and J shed 8 bases, with 14 bases lying between them. The CDR3 is made up of 13 amino acids. The CDR3 DNA sequence: TGTGCCAGCACACAGGGTTTGTTAGAAAAACTGTTTTTT. It encodes CASTQGLLEKLFF.

This sequence joins TRBV6-4 and TRBJ2-1, with 13 positions matching TRBD2. The CDR3 length is 16 residues. J lost 10 bases, V lost 2 bases, and 8 bases had no gene match. Per the germline V gene, CDR1 is MRHNA and CDR2 is SNTAGT. CDR3 residues: CASSDLLAGGPREQFF. The CDR3 nucleotides are TGTGCCAGCAGTGACCTACTAGCGGGAGGGCCGCGGGAGCAGTTCTTC.

The chain carries TRBV16 and TRBJ1-2, with 7 nucleotides matching TRBD1. Germline CDR1 and CDR2: KGHSY and FQNENV. V shed 1 base, J shed 4 bases, and the junction held 9 bases outside the gene matches. The CDR3 is made up of 16 amino acids. CDR3 sequence (DNA): TGTGCCAGCAGCCAATTCCTGACAGGGTGGGGCTATGGCTACACCTTC. This codes for CASSQFLTGWGYGYTF.

V and J are TRBV11-2 and TRBJ2-1; 8 nucleotides line up with TRBD2. J gave up 9 bases and V 4 bases, and 2 bases lay outside the gene matches. From germline, CDR1 is SGHAT and CDR2 FQNNGV. This CDR3 is built from 12 residues. The DNA for the CDR3 is TGTGCCAGCAGCTCGGGGGGGGGTGAGCAGTTCTTC. Protein: CASSSGGGEQFF.

The V call is TRBV5-1, the J call TRBJ2-2; 7 positions match TRBD2. The CDR3 contains 14 residues. CDR1 is SGHRS, CDR2 YFSETQ, per germline. J lost 5 bases, V lost 0 bases, and 1 base had no gene match. The CDR3 DNA reads as TGCGCCAGCAGCTTGGCCGGGGGGACCGGGGAGCTGTTTTTT. Translating it yields CASSLAGGTGELFF.

This rearrangement joins TRBV7-9 to TRBJ1-4; D is unclear. V lost 1 base to trimming and J lost 6 bases, with 18 bases between them. Germline assignment: CDR1 SEHNR and CDR2 FQNEAQ (reference sequence). The CDR3 extends over 17 amino acids. The CDR3 DNA follows: TGTGCCAGCAGCTTAGGGCGCGGATCCCGGAGGGATGAAAAACTGTTTTTT. Its protein product is CASSLGRGSRRDEKLFF. Full variable domain (remainder filled in from reference TRBV7-9 and TRBJ1-4): DTGVSQNPRHKITKRGQNVTFRCDPISEHNRLYWYRQTLGQGPEFLTYFQNEAQLEKSRLLSDRFSAERPKGSFSTLEIQRTEQGDSAMYLCASSLGRGSRRDEKLFFGSGTQLSVL.

J is TRBJ2-7 and V is TRBV29-1; a weak D match, TRBD2 (5 bases). CDR1 is SQVTM, CDR2 ANQGSEA, per germline. V lost 5 bases and J 3 bases, leaving 17 bases between the germline ends. The CDR3 has 14 amino acids. CDR3 nucleotide sequence: TGCAGCGTTCGGACCGACATGAGCGGCTACGAGCAGTACTTC. It encodes CSVRTDMSGYEQYF.

The chain is built from TRBV19 and TRBJ1-1, with D unresolved. The CDR3 is made up of 11 amino acids. V lost 7 bases to trimming and J lost 0 bases, with 3 bases between them. Germline values: CDR1 LNHDA, CDR2 SQIVND (reference sequence). The CDR3 DNA reads TGTGCCAGTACAGTGAACACTGAAGCTTTCTTT. Protein product: CASTVNTEAFF.

The CDR3: CASSLDQGNTEAFF. The CDR3 coding sequence is TGTGCCAGCAGCTTGGATCAGGGGAACACTGAAGCTTTCTTT. This sequence joins TRBV5-4 and TRBJ1-1, with D possibly matching TRBD1 (5 bases). The length of the CDR3 is 14 residues. Germline CDR1 and CDR2: SGHNT and YYREEE (reference sequence). Trimming stripped 0 bases from V and 1 base from J, with 7 bases between.

The V call is TRBV19, the J call TRBJ1-3; no definite D call. The CDR3 length is 14 residues. Germline V lookup: CDR1 LNHDA, CDR2 SQIVND (reference sequence). Trimming left V 9 bases short and J 0 bases short, with 12 bases between. CDR3 sequence: CASRNRDSGNTIYF. The CDR3 DNA reads TGTGCCAGCCGCAACAGAGACTCTGGAAACACCATATATTTT.

This chain connects TRBV6-5 to TRBJ2-4; tentatively, D is TRBD1 (6 bases). This CDR3 has 12 residues. The V and J ends lost 8 bases and 6 bases respectively, with 11 bases between them. Per germline, CDR1 MNHEY and CDR2 SVGAGI. CDR3 amino acids: CASGRGRNIQYF. CDR3 sequence (DNA): TGTGCCAGCGGCAGGGGAAGAAACATTCAGTACTTC.

This rearrangement joins TRBV2 to TRBJ1-1; D not resolved. V was cut by 7 bases and J by 3 bases, with 9 bases left in between. The germline CDR1 and CDR2 sequences are SNHLY and FYNNEI. This CDR3 spans 12 amino acids. The CDR3 is CASIKGDTEAFF. The CDR3 nucleotides read TGTGCCAGCATCAAAGGAGACACTGAAGCTTTCTTT.

V gene TRBV10-3 combines with J gene TRBJ2-7, with 10 bases matching TRBD2. The length of the CDR3 is 13 residues. CDR1 is ENHRY, CDR2 SYGVKD, per germline. With V trimmed by 11 bases and J by 6 bases, 10 bases remained unmatched. The CDR3 DNA follows: TGTGCCTCCAGCGGGACTAGCGCCAGCGAGCAGTACTTC. Translation: CASSGTSASEQYF.

The chain combines TRBV2 with TRBJ2-7; no definite D call. With 2 bases removed from V and 2 bases from J, the gap between germline ends came to 16 bases. The germline V gene encodes CDR1 SNHLY and CDR2 FYNNEI. The CDR3 contains 16 residues. DNA for the CDR3: TGTGCCAGCAGTGAAAGAGGAGTCCTACTCACCTACGAGCAGTACTTC. It is translated as CASSERGVLLTYEQYF.

The chain links TRBV28 to TRBJ2-7; 12 positions match TRBD2. After removal of 6 bases from V and 6 bases from J, the junction contained 9 bases not matched to a gene. The CDR3 spans 15 residues. The germline V gene encodes CDR1 MDHEN and CDR2 SYDVKM. CDR3 sequence reads: CASSPGLAGPPEQYF. The CDR3 bases are TGTGCCAGCAGCCCCGGACTAGCGGGACCCCCCGAGCAGTACTTC.

J is TRBJ1-2 and V is TRBV14, with a possible D match to TRBD1 (5 bases). The CDR3 consists of 13 residues. Germline V gene sequence: CDR1 SGHDN, CDR2 FVKESK. Trimming shortened V by 4 bases and J by 6 bases, and 12 bases separated the two germline ends. The CDR3 reads CASSLQATNGYTF. CDR3 DNA sequence: TGTGCCAGCAGCCTACAGGCGACCAATGGCTACACCTTC.

The chain is built from TRBV4-1 and TRBJ2-6; no firm D call. The V and J ends lost 3 bases and 0 bases respectively, with 9 bases between them. CDR1 is MGHRA, CDR2 YSYEKL, per germline. The CDR3 consists of 16 residues. The CDR3 region is CASSHILVSGANVLTF. The CDR3, as DNA: TGCGCCAGCAGCCACATACTGGTCTCTGGGGCCAACGTCCTGACTTTC.

This CDR3 is CASASAGVSGELFF. The DNA of the CDR3 is TGTGCCAGTGCTTCGGCGGGAGTTTCCGGGGAGCTGTTTTTT. The chain carries TRBV19 and TRBJ2-2; 7 bases line up with TRBD2. The germline V gene has CDR1 LNHDA and CDR2 SQIVND (reference sequence). The CDR3 is 14 residues long. J lost 6 bases, V lost 8 bases, and 9 bases had no gene match.

The rearrangement joins TRBV6-1 to TRBJ2-7; 12 bases are a match to TRBD2. CDR3 length: 15 residues. Per germline, CDR1 MNHNS and CDR2 SASEGT. Trimming took 8 bases from V and 0 from J; bases not matched to a gene: 5. The CDR3 region has the DNA TGTGCCAGCGGGCTAGCGGGAGGGCTCTCCTACGAGCAGTACTTC. This codes for CASGLAGGLSYEQYF.

This sequence joins TRBV19 and TRBJ1-5, with a possible D match to TRBD1 (5 bases). The CDR3 spans 14 residues. Germline V CDR1 and CDR2: LNHDA, SQIVND (reference sequence). With 2 bases removed from V and 5 bases from J, the gap between germline ends came to 10 bases. CDR3 residues: CASSIMGGYQPQHF. The CDR3 region has the DNA TGTGCCAGTAGTATAATGGGGGGATATCAGCCCCAGCATTTT. Together with reference TRBV19 and TRBJ1-5, the CDR3 gives the full variable domain: DGGITQSPKYLFRKEGQNVTLSCEQNLNHDAMYWYRQDPGQGLRLIYYSQIVNDFQKGDIAEGYSVSREKKESFPLTVTSAQKNPTAFYLCASSIMGGYQPQHFGDGTRLSIL.

This rearrangement joins TRBV5-5 to TRBJ2-7; D possibly corresponds to TRBD1 (6 bases). Germline CDR1 reads SGHKS; CDR2 reads YYEKEE (reference sequence). The CDR3 is 15 residues long. V shed 4 bases and J shed 6 bases, with 20 bases lying between them. Here the CDR3 reads CASSLGQPPVSEQYF. In DNA, the CDR3 is TGTGCCAGCAGCCTTGGACAGCCGCCCGTCTCCGAGCAGTACTTC.